This T cell receptor beta chain was recovered during a study of T cells in women clearing cervical HPV infection. This table comes from immunoSEQ multiplex PCR, and its TCRdb copy is limited to in-frame clones, with some not included. The sample totals approximately 39,000 clones. Germline CDR1 is MNHNS and CDR2 is SASEGT. This CDR3 has 16 residues. Points on this clone: The read stops 3 residues short of the end of the CDR3; the missing end is completed from the germline J gene.

This TCR came from a woman aged 18 to 75 with a cervical HPV16 infection that either progressed to CIN3+ or cleared (not recorded which). The rearrangement joins TRBV6-1 to TRBJ1-2; D uncertain. The sequencing input was blood buffy coat. Here the CDR3 reads CASSEASGGSYNDYTF. The sequenced part of the CDR3 DNA is TGTGCCAGCAGTGAAGCGAGTGGCGGGAGCTACAATGAC.